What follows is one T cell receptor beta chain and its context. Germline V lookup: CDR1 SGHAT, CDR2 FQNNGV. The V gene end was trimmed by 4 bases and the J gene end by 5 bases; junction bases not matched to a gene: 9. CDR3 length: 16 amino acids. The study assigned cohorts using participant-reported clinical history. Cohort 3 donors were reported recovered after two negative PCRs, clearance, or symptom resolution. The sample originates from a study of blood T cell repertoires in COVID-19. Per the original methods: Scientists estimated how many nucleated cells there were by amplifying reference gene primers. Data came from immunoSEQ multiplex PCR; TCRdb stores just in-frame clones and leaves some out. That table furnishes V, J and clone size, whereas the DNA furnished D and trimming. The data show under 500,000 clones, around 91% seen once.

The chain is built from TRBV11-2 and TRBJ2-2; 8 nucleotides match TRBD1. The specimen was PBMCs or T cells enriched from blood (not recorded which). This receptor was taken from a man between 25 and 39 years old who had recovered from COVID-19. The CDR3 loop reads CASSSFDRGRTGELFF. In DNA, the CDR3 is TGTGCCAGCAGCTCATTCGACAGGGGTAGAACCGGGGAGCTGTTTTTT.